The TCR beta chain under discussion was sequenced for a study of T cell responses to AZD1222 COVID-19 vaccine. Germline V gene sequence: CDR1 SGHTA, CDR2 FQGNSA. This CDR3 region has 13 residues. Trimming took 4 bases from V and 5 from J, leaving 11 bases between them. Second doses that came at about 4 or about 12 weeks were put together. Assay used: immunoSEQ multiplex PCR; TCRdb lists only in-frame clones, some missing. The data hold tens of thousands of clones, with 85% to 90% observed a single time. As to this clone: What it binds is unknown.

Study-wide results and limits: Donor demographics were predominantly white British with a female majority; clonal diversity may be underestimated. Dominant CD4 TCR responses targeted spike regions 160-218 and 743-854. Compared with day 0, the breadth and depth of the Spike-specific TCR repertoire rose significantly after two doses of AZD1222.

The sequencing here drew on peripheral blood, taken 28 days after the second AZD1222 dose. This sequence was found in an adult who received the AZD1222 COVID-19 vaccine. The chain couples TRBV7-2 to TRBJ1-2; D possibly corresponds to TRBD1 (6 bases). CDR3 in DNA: TGTGCCAGCAGCTCAGGCCAGGGGTATGGCTACACCTTC. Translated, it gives CASSSGQGYGYTF.